These 16 T cell receptor beta chains were all obtained from the same sample, sequenced in a study of T cells in Graves' hyperthyroidism and ophthalmopathy. Amplification of TCR beta CDR3 regions used RNA as the template. With the HTBI primer set, the TCR CDR3 went through a first round of RT-PCR. TCRdb independently ran MiXCR on the multiplex PCR reads; one entry per CDR3 protein. The table has about 560,000 distinct CDR3 sequences, 16% seen once. The sequenced sample was blood. The receptors stem from a woman aged 18-35 years with Graves' hyperthyroidism.

This clonotype was seen more than once but under ten times. The chain recombines TRBV5-4 with TRBJ1-1; 8 bases map to TRBD1. This CDR3 is 16 amino acids long. Germline assignment: CDR1 SGHNT and CDR2 YYREEE (reference sequence). The V and J ends lost 4 bases and 1 base, in that order; junction bases with no gene match: 9. The CDR3 DNA is TGTGCCAGCAGCACCAATCAGGGGGCTGCGAACACTGAAGCTTTCTTT. Its translation is CASSTNQGAANTEAFF.

This clonotype was seen ten or more times. This sequence joins TRBV10-3 and TRBJ2-5, with 8 bases identical to TRBD1. The CDR3 consists of 16 residues. In germline, CDR1 is ENHRY, CDR2 SYGVKD. The V gene end was trimmed by 0 bases and the J gene end by 6 bases; junction bases not matched to a gene: 9. CDR3 in DNA: TGTGCCATCAGTGAGTCGGGACAGGCTAGGAGGAAGACCCAGTACTTC. It specifies CAISESGQARRKTQYF.

The chain's CDR3 is CASSFRATEAFF. The CDR3 DNA reads TGTGCCAGCAGCTTCCGGGCCACTGAAGCTTTCTTT. The chain couples TRBV7-8 to TRBJ1-1; no definite D call. The CDR3 totals 12 residues. Germline CDR1 is SGHVS and CDR2 is FQNEAQ. V shed 3 bases and J shed 4 bases, with 6 bases lying between them.

This clonotype came up a few times. The gene calls are TRBV29-1 and TRBJ2-1; D is perhaps TRBD2 (6 bases). CDR3 length equals 12 residues. Per the germline V gene, CDR1 is SQVTM and CDR2 is ANQGSEA. The germline V and J ends were trimmed by 7 bases and 2 bases, with 9 bases remaining between them. DNA for the CDR3: TGCAGCGGGGGGGTTACCTACAATGAGCAGTTCTTC. As protein: CSGGVTYNEQFF.

The J gene is TRBJ2-2, the V gene TRBV7-8, with 8 bases aligning to TRBD1. This CDR3 region has 15 residues. V was pared by 6 bases and J by 3 bases, with 6 bases of the junction left unmatched. Germline CDR1 is SGHVS and CDR2 is FQNEAQ. CDR3 nucleotides: TGTGCCAGCAGTAAACGGACAGGGTACACCGGGGAGCTGTTTTTT. Amino acids: CASSKRTGYTGELFF.

The V call is TRBV29-1, the J call TRBJ2-3, with TRBD1 identical over 9 bases. CDR3 size: 13 residues. Germline V lookup: CDR1 SQVTM, CDR2 ANQGSEA. The V segment lost 7 bases and the J segment 2 bases; nucleotides outside the gene matches: 4. The CDR3, as DNA: TGCAGCGCACGACAGGGGGTCACAGATACGCAGTATTTT. Protein sequence: CSARQGVTDTQYF.

This clonotype was counted at least ten times. V is TRBV7-9 and J is TRBJ2-5; D is unresolved. Germline lookup yields CDR1 SEHNR and CDR2 FQNEAQ (reference sequence). CDR3 length: 16 residues. Deletions cut 5 bases from V and 2 bases from J, with 18 bases between. The CDR3 loop is CASSRRGDGLQETQYF. The CDR3 DNA sequence: TGTGCCAGCAGCCGTAGAGGAGACGGGTTACAAGAGACCCAGTACTTC. The full variable domain, in which reference TRBV7-9 and TRBJ2-5 provide the parts outside the CDR3, is DTGVSQNPRHKITKRGQNVTFRCDPISEHNRLYWYRQTLGQGPEFLTYFQNEAQLEKSRLLSDRFSAERPKGSFSTLEIQRTEQGDSAMYLCASSRRGDGLQETQYFGPGTRLLVL.

This clonotype turned up a few times. The chain carries TRBV29-1 and TRBJ2-2; D is ambiguous. Trimming left V 6 bases short and J 4 bases short, with 6 bases between. The CDR3 is made up of 11 amino acids. CDR1 and CDR2 from the germline V gene are SQVTM and ANQGSEA. The CDR3 sequence is CSVGSTGELFF. CDR3 nucleotides: TGCAGCGTCGGCTCCACCGGGGAGCTGTTTTTT.

This clonotype has only a few counts. The gene calls are TRBV5-1 and TRBJ1-2, with TRBD1 matching over 8 bases. In germline, CDR1 is SGHRS, CDR2 YFSETQ. J gave up 8 bases and V 4 bases, and 13 bases lay outside the gene matches. The CDR3 is 15 amino acids. CDR3 protein: CASSRMGGQGHGYTF. CDR3 DNA: TGCGCCAGCAGCCGTATGGGCGGACAGGGACACGGCTACACCTTC.

This clonotype appeared many times. V usage is TRBV20-1 and J usage is TRBJ2-7; 10 bases are shared with TRBD2. Per germline, CDR1 DFQATT and CDR2 SNEGSKA (reference sequence). This CDR3 is 15 amino acids long. V lost 1 base and J lost 4; bases outside the gene matches: 7. In DNA form, the CDR3 reads TGCAGTGCTAGAGTGGCTAGCGGGAGTTTGTACGAGCAGTACTTC. It translates to CSARVASGSLYEQYF.

This clonotype was counted many times. In DNA form, the CDR3 reads TGTGCCAGCAGTCTACTAGCGGGAGGGCCGACCGAGCAGTACTTC. It is translated as CASSLLAGGPTEQYF. The chain links TRBV12-3 or TRBV12-4 to TRBJ2-7; TRBD2 agrees at 13 bases. The CDR3 has 15 residues. V shed 5 bases and J 6 bases; nucleotides not matched to a gene: 7.

Comments on this clonotype: This may come from a read error, since a much larger clone is one base off. The V gene is TRBV6-9, the J gene TRBJ2-1, with D perhaps TRBD1 or TRBD2 (5 bases each). This CDR3 is built from 16 residues. Trimming cost V 3 bases and J 5 bases, with 17 bases left between them. Germline CDR1 MNHGY, CDR2 SVAAGI. CDR3 nucleotide sequence: TGTGCCAGCAGTTACGGCCTCGGGGCACCTGACAATGAGCAGTTCTTC. Translating it yields CASSYGLGAPDNEQFF.

This clonotype was seen a few times. This chain connects TRBV7-8 to TRBJ1-6; 8 bases line up with TRBD1. The germline CDR1 and CDR2 sequences are SGHVS and FQNEAQ. The CDR3 runs 15 residues. The junction had 9 bases not matched to a gene; V was cut back by 4 bases and J by 10 bases. The CDR3 here is CASSSTGTGSSPLHF. The CDR3 DNA is TGTGCCAGCAGCTCGACCGGGACAGGTTCCTCACCCCTCCACTTT.

This clonotype was recorded at least ten times. V and J are TRBV11-2 and TRBJ1-2; D gene uncertain. The CDR3 loop spans 14 amino acids. Germline lookup yields CDR1 SGHAT and CDR2 FQNNGV. V was trimmed by 2 bases and J by 0 bases, leaving 7 bases between them. CDR3 region: CASSLTVSNYGYTF. DNA for the CDR3: TGTGCCAGCAGCTTAACAGTATCTAACTATGGCTACACCTTC.

This clonotype was detected only a few times. The V and J genes are TRBV4-1 and TRBJ2-7; no definite D call. Trimming took 1 base from V and 2 from J, leaving 9 bases between them. Per the germline V gene, CDR1 is MGHRA and CDR2 is YSYEKL. The CDR3 runs 14 residues. The CDR3 nucleotides are TGCGCCAGCAGCCAAGGTCTCAGTACCTACGAGCAGTACTTC. Its translation: CASSQGLSTYEQYF.

This clonotype came up many times. J is TRBJ2-3 and V is TRBV7-2; 12 bases are a match to TRBD2. CDR1 and CDR2 (germline): SGHTA, FQGNSA. The length of the CDR3 is 21 residues. V shed 3 bases, J shed 2 bases, and the junction held 18 bases outside the gene matches. The CDR3 protein is CASSLNPSLAGGPRFTDTQYF. The CDR3 coding sequence is TGTGCCAGCAGCTTGAACCCGTCTCTAGCGGGGGGGCCGAGATTCACAGATACGCAGTATTTT.